The source of this T cell receptor beta chain is a study of Ad26.COV2.S vaccination and SARS-CoV-2 variants (dated by TCRdb to about 2021). Turning to the overall study: Vaccine-arm donors were drawn from COV1001, a multicentre, randomized, double-blind, placebo-controlled phase I-IIa trial of Ad26.COV2.S in healthy adults. Ad26.COV2.S was administered intramuscularly at a dose of 5x10^10 or 1x10^11 viral particles, either as one shot or as two shots given 56 days apart. Trial participants were randomized into five groups of five, in which low-dose or high-dose Ad26.COV2.S was given once or twice, or placebo was given on both occasions. A total of approximately 30 samples were included in the TCR-sequenced set, comprising roughly 20 Ad26.COV2.S vaccine recipients, 5 placebo recipients and 8 SARS-CoV-2 convalescent individuals. Investigators remained blinded to trial group allocation during experiments and outcome assessment. TCRbeta repertoire sequencing served as the tool for gauging how specific and how broad the SARS-CoV-2-reactive T cell receptors were following Ad26.COV2.S vaccination. The study at large found these results: Vaccine and placebo recipients had similar non-spike TCR breadth, a finding consistent with the vaccine containing only spike. The authors noted that total T cell responses may have been underestimated by the TCR breadth and depth analyses. Substantial breadth of spike-specific CD8+ and CD4+ T cell responses was reported after vaccination. The study was not powered to compare responses between vaccine doses or regimens. Higher spike-specific TCR breadth was observed in Ad26.COV2.S recipients than in placebo recipients (P = 0.0014).

The sample's treatment or condition label, in plain terms: 19 received Ad26.COV2.S at low or high dose, single or two shots; 5 received placebo; per-sample allocation not given. Repertoires of vaccine and placebo recipients were sequenced from samples taken on day 63 after the first injection. Cohort 1b enrolled some 25 adults aged 18-55 years at a single site in Boston, USA, between 29 July and 7 August 2020. Ad26.COV2.S consisted of a replication-incompetent adenovirus type 26 vector by which a prefusion-stabilized SARS-CoV-2 spike protein from the original Wuhan strain was expressed. V is shortened by 5 bases, J by 6 bases, and the region joining them spans 14 bases. The CDR1 and CDR2 encoded by the germline V gene (reference sequence) are LNHDA and SQIVND. Its CDR3 holds 13 amino acids, cysteine through phenylalanine. Just CDR3 DNA is preserved here, 39 bases in frame from base 1. The immunoSEQ Assay was used to sequence TCRbeta CDR3 regions. After extraction, genomic DNA underwent amplification by bias-controlled multiplex PCR, followed by high-throughput sequencing. Regarding the original processing steps: To quantify the absolute abundance of every unique TCRbeta CDR3 region, sequences were collapsed and filtered. T cell fraction was estimated by normalizing TCRbeta template counts to usable DNA, with usable DNA measured through amplification of reference genes found in all nucleated cells. Repertoire TCRs were annotated as SARS-CoV-2-specific by exact matching of V gene, CDR3 amino acid sequence and J gene to a known reactive TCR set. The reference SARS-CoV-2 TCR set came from MIRA and was filtered for enrichment in COVID-19-positive ImmuneCODE repertoires, removing public or cross-reactive TCRs. Using the MIRA antigens, annotated TCRs were further analysed by specific ORF or by position within an ORF. Breadth was defined as the number of annotated unique rearrangements divided by the total number of unique productive rearrangements, and depth was defined as the summed frequency of the annotated unique rearrangements. Two-sided Wilcoxon rank-sum tests were applied when comparing TCR breadth between groups. TCRdb provides this immuneACCESS table in a form limited to in-frame rearrangements. Some clones are lacking; in checked studies, under half of them reflect an unresolved V gene, and why the rest are absent is not known. V, J and clone size derive from that table, while D and trimming were established from the DNA sequence. This sample comprises 350,000 to 550,000 clones, 89% of them detected only once. The top ten hold about 2.7% of the sample.

This clone was observed a few times. Its recognized antigen is unknown. It has no much larger one-base neighbor in the sample; base qualities were not kept. This TCR derives from a person between 18 and 65 years old who received the Ad26.COV2.S COVID-19 vaccine or a placebo. The receptor chain draws on TRBV19 and TRBJ2-7; tentative D gene TRBD1, with 5 bases matching. Source: peripheral blood, taken in a trial of Ad26.COV2.S vaccine versus placebo. The DNA is TGTGCCAGTAGTCCAGGGTCGGGTTTCGAGCAGTACTTC. This yields the protein CASSPGSGFEQYF.